This T cell receptor beta chain appears in the sequencing data of a study of blood T cell repertoires in COVID-19. Trimming removed 6 bases at V and 0 bases at J, with 11 bases between. The CDR3 is 14 residues long. Germline CDR1 MNHEY, CDR2 SVGAGI. This table comes from immunoSEQ multiplex PCR, and its TCRdb copy is limited to in-frame clones, with some not included. The sample records approximately 94,000 clones, approximately 80% being singletons. The source material was peripheral blood. The gene calls are TRBV6-5 and TRBJ1-2, with a possible D match to TRBD1 (5 bases). The TCR comes from a human donor in a cohort sampled during active COVID-19. This CDR3 is CASRLTEPNYGYTF. The CDR3, as DNA: TGTGCCAGCAGGTTGACAGAACCTAACTATGGCTACACCTTC.